The 8 T cell receptor beta chains in this list originate from one sample, sequenced in a study of T cell repertoires in ileal Crohn's disease. Assay: immunoSEQ multiplex PCR; the TCRdb copy retains only in-frame clones and omits some. The sample lists approximately 2,800 clones, 80% to 90% occurring once. The time point was: neoterminal ileum biopsy at postoperative endoscopy, about 6 months after surgery. The sequenced material came from ileal tissue. These receptors originate from an adult with Crohn's disease.

V and J are TRBV6-5 and TRBJ2-3; D perhaps matches TRBD2 (7 bases). CDR1 and CDR2 (germline): MNHEY, SVGAGI. Trimming removed 0 bases from V and 4 bases from J, with 14 bases in between. CDR3 size: 16 residues. The CDR3 sequence is CASSYSLPGGADTQYF. Here the CDR3 DNA reads TGTGCCAGCAGTTACTCCTTACCGGGGGGCGCAGATACGCAGTATTTT.

The chain carries TRBV6-5 and TRBJ2-7, with 10 bases that match TRBD2. The V and J ends lost 2 bases and 3 bases, in that order; junction bases with no gene match: 1. This CDR3 contains 14 residues. Germline lookup yields CDR1 MNHEY and CDR2 SVGAGI. The CDR3 here is CASSYSGGVYEQYF. CDR3 nucleotides: TGTGCCAGCAGTTACAGCGGGGGGGTCTACGAGCAGTACTTC.

The genes are TRBV13 and TRBJ1-1; D call uncertain. V shed 0 bases and J shed 3 bases, with 8 bases lying between them. CDR1 PRHDT and CDR2 FYEKMQ come from the germline V gene (reference sequence). The CDR3 is 14 amino acids. The CDR3 region is CASSLGTFDTEAFF. The DNA of the CDR3 is TGTGCCAGCAGCTTAGGAACATTCGACACTGAAGCTTTCTTT.

The rearrangement links TRBV18 to TRBJ1-2; the D gene is possibly TRBD1 (5 bases). The V gene lost 4 bases and the J gene lost 8 bases, with 20 bases spanning the gap. The CDR3 consists of 15 residues. Germline CDR1 and CDR2: KGHSH and LQKENI. The CDR3: CASSRVRERKGGYTF. The CDR3 coding sequence is TGTGCCAGCTCACGAGTTCGGGAACGGAAGGGGGGCTACACCTTC.

This clone was observed a handful of times. The CDR3 DNA reads TGTGCCAGCACTAAAACCTACTGCGGCGAGCAGTACTTC. Protein product: CASTKTYCGEQYF. The chain has TRBV6-1 and TRBJ2-7; D call uncertain. Trimming left V 7 bases short and J 6 bases short, with 16 bases between. Per germline, CDR1 MNHNS and CDR2 SASEGT. This CDR3 comprises 13 residues.

V gene TRBV5-1 combines with J gene TRBJ2-3; 9 bases align to TRBD2. This CDR3 spans 18 amino acids. V was clipped by 0 bases and J by 2 bases; unmatched bases: 10. Germline CDR1 is SGHRS and CDR2 is YFSETQ. CDR3 residues: CASSLAGGGGDLTDTQYF. The CDR3 DNA sequence: TGCGCCAGCAGCTTGGCCGGCGGCGGGGGGGACCTCACAGATACGCAGTATTTT.

The rearrangement uses TRBV7-9 and TRBJ1-2; unclear D gene. This CDR3 region has 14 residues. Trimming removed 4 bases at V and 0 bases at J, with 9 bases between. In germline, CDR1 is SEHNR, CDR2 FQNEAQ (reference sequence). This chain's CDR3 is CASSSSGANYGYTF. DNA of the CDR3: TGTGCCAGCAGCTCTTCCGGAGCTAACTATGGCTACACCTTC.

This clone was seen a handful of times. Other DNA variants within this sample encode the same CDR3. The V and J genes are TRBV7-9 and TRBJ1-2, with D possibly TRBD1 on 5 matching bases. The V end lost 5 bases, the J end lost 1 base, and 11 bases lay between the germline ends. The CDR3 has 14 amino acids. CDR1 and CDR2 from the germline V gene are SEHNR and FQNEAQ (reference sequence). The CDR3 sequence is CASSPSGGNYGYTF. The CDR3 DNA reads as TGTGCCAGCAGCCCCTCGGGGGGTAACTATGGCTACACCTTC.